This TCR beta chain derives from a study of cytomegalovirus exposure and HLA in healthy donors. The study's findings and limits: From TCR beta sequences, most subjects' HLA-A and HLA-B alleles were reportedly predicted accurately. The study labeled 170 or so TCR beta chains cytomegalovirus-associated. Reports showed the classifier diagnosing cytomegalovirus status with high specificity and sensitivity. Data from an earlier analysis indicated that most TCR beta V segments were productive either about 87% or about 30% of the time.

The V gene end was trimmed by 2 bases and the J gene end by 6 bases; junction bases not matched to a gene: 9. Per germline, CDR1 SGDLS and CDR2 YYNGEE. The CDR3 is 15 residues long. Of note for this clone: Antigen unknown.

PCR used 60 Vbeta primers and 13 Jbeta primers. TCRdb's table, derived via immunoSEQ multiplex PCR, lists solely in-frame clones and lacks some. The profile shows 95,000 to 150,000 clones, 75% to 90% of them singletons. The sequenced sample consisted of PBMCs. The sequence derives from a man aged 25-45 years in good health and CMV-seronegative. J is TRBJ1-2 and V is TRBV9; 8 positions match TRBD1. CDR3 sequence (DNA): TGTGCCAGCAGCGTCACGGGACAGGCCGGCAATGGCTACACCTTC. Its protein is CASSVTGQAGNGYTF.